This T cell receptor (beta chain) is from a study of T cell changes during pregnancy in multiple sclerosis (dated by TCRdb to the late 2010s). For the study in its entirety: Changes in the T cell repertoire over the course of pregnancy were examined in this study in women with multiple sclerosis.

The library was made by the immunoSEQ multiplex PCR assay. Not all clones reach the TCRdb copy of this immuneACCESS table, which keeps in-frame sequences only. Checked studies attribute under half of the gap to unresolved V genes and leave the rest unexplained. The table for this sample lists approximately 70,000 clones; about nine tenths of them were counted only once. Together, the top ten hold roughly 1.9% of the sample. With respect to this clone: It has no known antigen specificity. The input lacks base qualities; no much larger clone sits a single base away.

The clonotype originates from a female donor with multiple sclerosis, enrolled in a pregnancy study. The source was peripheral blood, collected in the second trimester of pregnancy.

The CDR3 region: CASSLSGGRRNGYTF. The DNA sequence follows: TGTGCCAGCAGCTTATCCGGGGGGCGAAGAAATGGCTACACCTTC. The receptor chain draws on TRBV11-3 and TRBJ1-2; possibly the D gene is TRBD1, per 6 matching bases. The CDR3 runs 15 amino acids, cysteine and phenylalanine included. Here the CDR3 DNA is all that survives: 45 bases in frame from base 1. Reading the germline V gene gives CDR1 SGHNT and CDR2 YENEEA. V loses 2 bases of germline sequence and J loses 6 bases, and the interval between the two ends is 16 bases.